This T cell receptor (beta chain) was profiled in a study of Ad26.COV2.S vaccination and SARS-CoV-2 variants. For the study at large: Donor joined the COV1001 Ad26.COV2.S trial arm.

Regarding the study as a whole: Estimates derived from TCR breadth and depth analyses may have underestimated total T cell responses. Marked by substantial breadth, spike-specific CD8+ and CD4+ T cell responses were reportedly seen after vaccination. It was found that vaccine and placebo recipients had similar non-spike TCR breadth.

Specified treatment: approximately 18 received Ad26.COV2.S at low or high dose, single or two shots; several received placebo; per-sample allocation not given. Collection of samples fell on day 63 after the first vaccine or placebo injection. Measured with immunoSEQ multiplex PCR; TCRdb has only the in-frame clones, and not every one. Of around 300,000 clones listed, around nine tenths are singletons. This CDR3 is 15 amino acids long. The V and J ends lost 5 bases and 4 bases, in that order; junction bases with no gene match: 4. On this clone: The antigen remains undetermined.

Specimen: peripheral blood, collected in a trial of Ad26.COV2.S vaccine versus placebo. The clonotype was recovered from a person aged 18-60 years who received the Ad26.COV2.S COVID-19 vaccine or a placebo. This chain uses TRBV5-3 with TRBJ2-1; 12 bases map to TRBD2. TRBV5-3 is sorted into the ORF group, with uncertain function. CDR3 in DNA: TGTGCCAGAAGAGGACTAGCGGGAACTTACAATGAGCAGTTCTTC. It translates to CARRGLAGTYNEQFF.